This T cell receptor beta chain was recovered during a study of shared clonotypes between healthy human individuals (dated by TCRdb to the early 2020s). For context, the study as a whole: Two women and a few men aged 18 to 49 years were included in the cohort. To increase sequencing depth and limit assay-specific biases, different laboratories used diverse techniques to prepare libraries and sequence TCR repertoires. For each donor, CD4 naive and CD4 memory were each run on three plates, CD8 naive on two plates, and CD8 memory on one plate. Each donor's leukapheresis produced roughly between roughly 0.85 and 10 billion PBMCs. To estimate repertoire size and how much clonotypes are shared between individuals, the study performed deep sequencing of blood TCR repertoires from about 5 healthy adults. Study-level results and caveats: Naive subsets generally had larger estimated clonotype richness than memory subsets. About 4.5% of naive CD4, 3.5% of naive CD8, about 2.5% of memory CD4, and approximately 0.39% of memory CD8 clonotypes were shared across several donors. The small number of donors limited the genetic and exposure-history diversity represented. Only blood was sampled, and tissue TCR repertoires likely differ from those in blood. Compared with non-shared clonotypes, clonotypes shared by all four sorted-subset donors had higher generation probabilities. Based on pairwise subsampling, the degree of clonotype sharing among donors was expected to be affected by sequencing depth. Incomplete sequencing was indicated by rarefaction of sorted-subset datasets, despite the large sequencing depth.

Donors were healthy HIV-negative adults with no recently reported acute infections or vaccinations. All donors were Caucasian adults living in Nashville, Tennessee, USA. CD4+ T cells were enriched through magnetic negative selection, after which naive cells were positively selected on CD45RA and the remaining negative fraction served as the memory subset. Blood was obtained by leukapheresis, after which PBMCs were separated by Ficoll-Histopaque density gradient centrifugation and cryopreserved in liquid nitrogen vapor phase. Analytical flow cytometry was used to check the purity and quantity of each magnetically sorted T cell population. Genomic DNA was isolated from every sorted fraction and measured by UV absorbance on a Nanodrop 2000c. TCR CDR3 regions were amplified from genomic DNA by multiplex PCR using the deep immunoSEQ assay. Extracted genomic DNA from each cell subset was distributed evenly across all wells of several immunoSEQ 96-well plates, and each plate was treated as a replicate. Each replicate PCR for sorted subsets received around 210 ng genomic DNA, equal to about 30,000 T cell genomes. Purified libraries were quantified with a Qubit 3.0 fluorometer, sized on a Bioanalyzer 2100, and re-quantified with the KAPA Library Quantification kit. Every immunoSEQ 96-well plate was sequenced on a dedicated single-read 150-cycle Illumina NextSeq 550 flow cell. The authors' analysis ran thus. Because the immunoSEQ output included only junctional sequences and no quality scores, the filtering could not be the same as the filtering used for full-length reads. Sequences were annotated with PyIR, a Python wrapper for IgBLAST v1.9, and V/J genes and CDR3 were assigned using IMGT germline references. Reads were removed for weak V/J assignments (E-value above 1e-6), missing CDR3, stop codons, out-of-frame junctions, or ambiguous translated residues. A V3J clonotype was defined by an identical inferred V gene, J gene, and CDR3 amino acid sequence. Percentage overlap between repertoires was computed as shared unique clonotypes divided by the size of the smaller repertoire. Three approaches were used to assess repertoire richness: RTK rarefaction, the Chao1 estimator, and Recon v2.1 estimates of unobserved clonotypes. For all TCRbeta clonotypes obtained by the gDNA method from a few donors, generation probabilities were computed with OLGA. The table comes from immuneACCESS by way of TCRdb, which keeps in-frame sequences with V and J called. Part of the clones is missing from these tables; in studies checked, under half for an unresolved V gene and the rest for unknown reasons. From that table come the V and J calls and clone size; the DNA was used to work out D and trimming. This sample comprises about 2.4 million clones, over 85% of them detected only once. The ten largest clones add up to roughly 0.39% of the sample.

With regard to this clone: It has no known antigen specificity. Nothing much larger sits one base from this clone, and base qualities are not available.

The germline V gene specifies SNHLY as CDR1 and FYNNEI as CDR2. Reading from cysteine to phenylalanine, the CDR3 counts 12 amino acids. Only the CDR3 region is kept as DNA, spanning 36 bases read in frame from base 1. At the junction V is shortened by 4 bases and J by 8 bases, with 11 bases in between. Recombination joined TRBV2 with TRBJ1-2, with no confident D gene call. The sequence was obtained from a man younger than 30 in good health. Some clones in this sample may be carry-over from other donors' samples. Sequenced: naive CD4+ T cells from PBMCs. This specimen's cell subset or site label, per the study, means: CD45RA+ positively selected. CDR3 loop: CASSGASKGYTF. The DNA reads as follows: TGTGCCAGCAGTGGGGCAAGCAAGGGCTACACCTTC.